These T cell receptor beta chains were read from a single sample in a study of PD-L1 blockade in urothelial cancer. TCRdb's copy holds only in-frame clones and misses some; the assay was immunoSEQ multiplex PCR. The sample has roughly 100,000 clones, approximately 85% seen once. The sample was PBMCs, taken around atezolizumab (anti-PD-L1) treatment. These receptors were taken from a man aged 45-60 years with urothelial cancer. Both conserved end residues are part of each CDR3. The D gene is left open where the match is weak. Only some rows state a clone size, as once, few, many or a class for expanded clones.

d_call: TRBD1
clone_size: once
v_call: TRBV18
j_call: TRBJ2-5
cdr3_nt: TGTGCCAGCTCACCACCGGGACAGGGGGCTAGGAAAGAGACCCAGTACTTC
cdr3_aa: CASSPPGQGARKETQYF

d_call: TRBD2
clone_size: .
v_call: TRBV6-5
j_call: TRBJ2-1
cdr3_nt: TGTGCCAGCAGTTATCGGGACTATCCGGGGGATGAGCAGTTCTTC
cdr3_aa: CASSYRDYPGDEQFF

d_call: .
clone_size: .
v_call: TRBV2
j_call: TRBJ2-3
cdr3_nt: TGTGCCAGCAGTGTCGTGAGGGGCACAGATACGCAGTATTTT
cdr3_aa: CASSVVRGTDTQYF

d_call: TRBD1
clone_size: .
v_call: TRBV4-3
j_call: TRBJ2-7
cdr3_nt: TGCGCCAGCAGCCAAGCAGGGGGCTGGGGCGGCGAGCAGTACTTC
cdr3_aa: CASSQAGGWGGEQYF

d_call: .
clone_size: .
v_call: TRBV29-1
j_call: TRBJ1-2
cdr3_nt: TGCAGCGTTGCGGGTTTGGAGGGCTACACCTTC
cdr3_aa: CSVAGLEGYTF

d_call: TRBD1
clone_size: .
v_call: TRBV19
j_call: TRBJ2-7
cdr3_nt: TGTGCCAGTAGCTACAAGGGGGCGAACCACGAGCAGTACTTC
cdr3_aa: CASSYKGANHEQYF

d_call: .
clone_size: once
v_call: TRBV5-1
j_call: TRBJ2-1
cdr3_nt: TGCGCCAGCAGCTTAAGAGCAGGGCCCTACAATGAGCAGTTCTTC
cdr3_aa: CASSLRAGPYNEQFF

d_call: TRBD1
clone_size: .
v_call: TRBV27
j_call: TRBJ1-5
cdr3_nt: TGTGCCAGCAGTGTCAGGGGGGCCGGCAATCAGCCCCAGCATTTT
cdr3_aa: CASSVRGAGNQPQHF

d_call: TRBD1
clone_size: .
v_call: TRBV9
j_call: TRBJ2-3
cdr3_nt: TGTGCCAGCAGCGTAGGAGCAGGGGGCGAAGCAGATACGCAGTATTTT
cdr3_aa: CASSVGAGGEADTQYF

d_call: TRBD1
clone_size: .
v_call: TRBV5-1
j_call: TRBJ2-6
cdr3_nt: TGCGCCAGCAGTGGACAGGGCGGCGGGGCCAACGTCCTGACTTTC
cdr3_aa: CASSGQGGGANVLTF

d_call: TRBD1
clone_size: once
v_call: TRBV5-1
j_call: TRBJ2-5
cdr3_nt: TGCGCCAGCTTCGAGACAGGGGGCCAAGAGACCCAGTACTTC
cdr3_aa: CASFETGGQETQYF

d_call: .
clone_size: .
v_call: TRBV6-5
j_call: TRBJ1-3
cdr3_nt: TGTGCCAGCAGTCGGAGTTCTAGCTCTGGAAACACCATATATTTT
cdr3_aa: CASSRSSSSGNTIYF

d_call: TRBD1
clone_size: .
v_call: TRBV5-5
j_call: TRBJ1-3
cdr3_nt: TGTGCCAGCAGCATTATCCCTCCGGGACAGACGGGAAACACCATATATTTT
cdr3_aa: CASSIIPPGQTGNTIYF

d_call: .
clone_size: .
v_call: TRBV7-9
j_call: TRBJ1-5
cdr3_nt: TGTGCCAGCAGCTTGCGACAGAATCAGCCCCAGCATTTT
cdr3_aa: CASSLRQNQPQHF

d_call: .
clone_size: .
v_call: TRBV21-1
j_call: TRBJ2-7
cdr3_nt: TGTGCCAGCAGCAAGCCCAGTAGGAGGGAGAGCTCCTACGAGCAGTACTTC
cdr3_aa: CASSKPSRRESSYEQYF

d_call: TRBD2
clone_size: .
v_call: TRBV6-1
j_call: TRBJ2-7
cdr3_nt: TGTGCCAGCAGTGAAGGGGCGGGAGCGCACTCCTACGAGCAGTACTTC
cdr3_aa: CASSEGAGAHSYEQYF

d_call: TRBD2
clone_size: .
v_call: TRBV11-2
j_call: TRBJ2-1
cdr3_nt: TGTGCCAGCAGCAGAGGGACTAGCGGGATAAGGGGAAAGTTCTTC
cdr3_aa: CASSRGTSGIRGKFF

d_call: .
clone_size: .
v_call: TRBV5-1
j_call: TRBJ1-1
cdr3_nt: TGCGCCAGCAGCTCGGGAAGGCAGCCGAACACTGAAGCTTTCTTT
cdr3_aa: CASSSGRQPNTEAFF

d_call: .
clone_size: .
v_call: TRBV7-3
j_call: TRBJ2-2
cdr3_nt: TGTGCCAGCAGCCCCCATGGGACTTTGAACACCGGGGAGCTGTTTTTT
cdr3_aa: CASSPHGTLNTGELFF

d_call: TRBD2
clone_size: .
v_call: TRBV9
j_call: TRBJ2-3
cdr3_nt: TGTGCCAGCAGCGTAGAGGCTAGCGGGAGGGGGGCGCAGTATTTT
cdr3_aa: CASSVEASGRGAQYF

d_call: TRBD1
clone_size: .
v_call: TRBV28
j_call: TRBJ2-1
cdr3_nt: TGTGCCAGCAGGTCAACAGGGGCCAGCTCCTACAATGAGCAGTTCTTC
cdr3_aa: CASRSTGASSYNEQFF

d_call: .
clone_size: .
v_call: TRBV6-5
j_call: TRBJ2-5
cdr3_nt: TGTGCCAGCAGAGGTAGCGGCGCGAAGAAAGAGACCCAGTACTTC
cdr3_aa: CASRGSGAKKETQYF

d_call: TRBD2
clone_size: .
v_call: TRBV9
j_call: TRBJ2-2
cdr3_nt: TGTGCCAGCCAGCGGGAGAACACCGGGGAGCTGTTTTTT
cdr3_aa: CASQRENTGELFF

d_call: .
clone_size: .
v_call: TRBV29-1
j_call: TRBJ1-1
cdr3_nt: TGCAGCGTCGGTCCTTTTAGGGGCACTGAAGCTTTCTTT
cdr3_aa: CSVGPFRGTEAFF

d_call: TRBD1
clone_size: .
v_call: TRBV13
j_call: TRBJ2-4
cdr3_nt: TGTGCCAGCAGCTTGACAGGGGTGGGAAACATTCAGTACTTC
cdr3_aa: CASSLTGVGNIQYF

d_call: TRBD2
clone_size: .
v_call: TRBV9
j_call: TRBJ2-1
cdr3_nt: TGTGCCAGCAGCGTAGGTCTAGCGGGAGACAATGAGCAGTTCTTC
cdr3_aa: CASSVGLAGDNEQFF

d_call: .
clone_size: .
v_call: TRBV18
j_call: TRBJ2-7
cdr3_nt: TGTGCCAGCTCAGTAAACCGCGACGAGCAGTACTTC
cdr3_aa: CASSVNRDEQYF

d_call: TRBD2
clone_size: .
v_call: TRBV29-1
j_call: TRBJ2-2
cdr3_nt: TGCAGCGTTGAAACGCGGGGGACCGGGGAGCTGTTTTTT
cdr3_aa: CSVETRGTGELFF